This T cell receptor beta chain was captured by sequencing in a study of spatial heterogeneity in lung cancer. Specified time point: sample taken at primary tumor resection. The donor population consisted of approximately 70 patients with untreated, early-stage non-small cell lung cancer. Material for sequencing was whole RNA from tumor, nontumor lung or frozen PBMC, left unsorted. At least ten counts were recorded for this clonotype. All TCR cDNA molecules were individually tagged with a unique molecular identifier. Via MiXCR, TCRdb re-called the 5' RACE reads, giving one row per CDR3 protein. The sample consists of around 9,800 distinct CDR3 sequences, around 6% of them appearing once. The sample consisted of PBMCs, taken at surgery. The source of this sequence is a male donor with early-stage non-small cell lung cancer.

CDR3 nucleotides: TGTGCCAGCAGCCAACGGGCGTACAATGAGCAGTTCTTC. The encoded protein is CASSQRAYNEQFF. The chain links TRBV14 to TRBJ2-1; unclear D gene. Germline-derived CDR1 and CDR2 are SGHDN and FVKESK. The CDR3 is 13 amino acids. Trimming shortened V by 2 bases and J by 4 bases, and 6 bases separated the two germline ends.